The 20 T cell receptor beta chains below were found in one sample sequenced in a study of blood T cell repertoires in COVID-19 (TCRdb year 2020). The library was made by the immunoSEQ multiplex PCR assay. TCRdb retrieved this table from immuneACCESS and kept in-frame rearrangements only. Not all clones are present; in checked studies, unresolved V genes account for under half, and no reason is known for the remainder. The sample profile shows around 50,000 clones; 82% of them were found once. The ten largest clones represent around a tenth of the sample. Source material: peripheral blood. Every receptor here comes from a man older than 75 with COVID-19, enrolled during active disease.

The chain carries TRBV6-4 and TRBJ2-2, with TRBD2 matching 9 bases. CDR1 MRHNA and CDR2 SNTAGT come from the germline V gene. The CDR3 has 16 residues. The V and J ends lost 5 bases and 6 bases, in that order; junction bases with no gene match: 10. The CDR3 region is CASSRGTSTHPGELFF. The CDR3 DNA reads as TGTGCCAGCAGTCGGGGGACTAGCACCCACCCCGGGGAGCTGTTTTTT.

This rearrangement joins TRBV7-2 to TRBJ1-2; TRBD1 agrees at 7 bases. Unmatched junction bases numbered 16, after V lost 10 bases and J lost 5 bases. From germline, CDR1 is SGHTA and CDR2 FQGNSA. The CDR3 extends over 15 amino acids. CDR3 DNA sequence: TGTGCCACCGTACGGACAGGAGCCTTCCCTTATGGCTACACCTTC. Encoded protein: CATVRTGAFPYGYTF.

The CDR3 sequence is CASSPTVYEQYF. DNA of the CDR3: TGTGCCAGCAGCCCGACAGTGTACGAGCAGTACTTC. This chain connects TRBV28 to TRBJ2-7; tentatively, D is TRBD1 (5 bases). Trimming stripped 6 bases from V and 4 bases from J, with 10 bases between. This CDR3 has 12 residues. Germline CDR1 is MDHEN and CDR2 is SYDVKM.

This clone came up a few times. V is TRBV19 and J is TRBJ1-5; D remains unclear. V was shortened by 3 bases and J by 4 bases, with 7 bases between the two germline ends. Germline V gives CDR1 LNHDA, CDR2 SQIVND (reference sequence). This CDR3 region has 13 residues. The CDR3 bases are TGTGCCAGTAGTATGAGGCGGAATCAGCCCCAGCATTTT. It codes for CASSMRRNQPQHF.

This chain uses TRBV7-9 with TRBJ1-6; no firm D call. CDR1 and CDR2 (germline): SEHNR, FQNEAQ (reference sequence). The CDR3 length is 15 residues. Trimming shortened V by 0 bases and J by 7 bases, and 10 bases separated the two germline ends. CDR3 amino acids: CASSLALGANSPLHF. CDR3 DNA sequence: TGTGCCAGCAGCTTAGCTCTGGGAGCCAATTCACCCCTCCACTTT.

J is TRBJ1-5 and V is TRBV25-1, with 7 bases aligning to TRBD1. From germline, CDR1 is MGHDK and CDR2 SYGVNS. J gave up 3 bases and V 6 bases, and 5 bases lay outside the gene matches. The CDR3 totals 14 residues. This chain's CDR3 is CASRAQGVNQPQHF. CDR3 DNA sequence: TGTGCCAGCAGGGCCCAGGGGGTCAATCAGCCCCAGCATTTT.

The CDR3 bases are TGTGCCAGCAGCTTTTGGGACACCTCCTACGAGCAGTACTTC. It translates to CASSFWDTSYEQYF. This chain links TRBV7-2 with TRBJ2-7, with D possibly matching TRBD1 (6 bases). The V gene's germline CDR1 is SGHTA and CDR2 FQGNSA. The CDR3 consists of 14 residues. The V gene lost 3 bases and the J gene lost 0 bases, with 9 bases spanning the gap.

This sequence joins TRBV5-4 and TRBJ2-1; TRBD1 agrees at 9 bases. Per the germline V gene, CDR1 is SGHNT and CDR2 is YYREEE (reference sequence). Trimming removed 4 bases from V and 8 bases from J; junction bases left unmatched: 10. This CDR3 region has 15 residues. The CDR3 region is CASSRPGQGVDEQFF. CDR3 nucleotide sequence: TGTGCCAGCAGCCGGCCGGGACAGGGCGTCGATGAGCAGTTCTTC. Variable domain in full (rest from reference TRBV5-4 and TRBJ2-1): ETGVTQSPTHLIKTRGQQVTLRCSSQSGHNTVSWYQQALGQGPQFIFQYYREEENGRGNFPPRFSGLQFPNYSSELNVNALELDDSALYLCASSRPGQGVDEQFFGPGTRLTVL.

The genes are TRBV6-5 and TRBJ1-1; D is possibly TRBD1 (5 bases). The germline V gene has CDR1 MNHEY and CDR2 SVGAGI. V was pared by 8 bases and J by 0 bases, with 10 bases between. The CDR3 loop spans 13 amino acids. The DNA for the CDR3 is TGTGCCAGCCGGAGGGGCATGAACACTGAAGCTTTCTTT. It is translated as CASRRGMNTEAFF.

The chain has TRBV12-3 or TRBV12-4 and TRBJ1-1, with D hard to call. The CDR3 consists of 13 residues. Trimming pared 8 bases from V and 3 bases from J, leaving 13 bases between. CDR3 coding DNA: TGTGCCAGCCAGAAGTTCGGGGACACTGAAGCTTTCTTT. This translates into CASQKFGDTEAFF.

This rearrangement joins TRBV20-1 to TRBJ1-2; D is possibly TRBD1 (6 bases). CDR1 and CDR2 from the germline V gene are DFQATT and SNEGSKA (reference sequence). CDR3 length equals 13 residues. Between the trimmed V and J ends, which lost 3 bases and 3 bases, there was a span of 11 bases. CDR3 amino acids: CSASMGADYGYTF. CDR3 nucleotides: TGCAGTGCTAGTATGGGGGCGGACTATGGCTACACCTTC.

The rearrangement uses TRBV9 and TRBJ1-4; TRBD1 aligns across 8 bases. Germline V gene lookup returns CDR1 SGDLS and CDR2 YYNGEE. The V and J ends lost 0 bases and 6 bases, in that order; junction bases with no gene match: 1. This CDR3 has 14 amino acids. CDR3 loop: CASSVAGGDEKLFF. In DNA, the CDR3 is TGTGCCAGCAGCGTAGCAGGGGGCGATGAAAAACTGTTTTTT.

This clone showed up just a few times. The CDR3 sequence is CASSIVAGGNQPQHF. CDR3 DNA sequence: TGTGCCAGTAGTATAGTGGCTGGGGGGAATCAGCCCCAGCATTTT. This chain links TRBV19 with TRBJ1-5, with D maybe TRBD1 (5 bases). The CDR3 runs to 15 residues. Trimming took 1 base from V and 4 from J, leaving 11 bases between them. Germline CDR1 and CDR2: LNHDA and SQIVND (reference sequence).

This chain uses TRBV6-5 with TRBJ1-4; D gene uncertain. This CDR3 contains 16 residues. Trimming removed 2 bases from V and 0 bases from J, with 10 bases in between. Germline V lookup: CDR1 MNHEY, CDR2 SVGAGI. CDR3 nucleotides: TGTGCCAGCAGTTACCGTCAAGCTTCAACTAATGAAAAACTGTTTTTT. This sequence encodes CASSYRQASTNEKLFF.

The chain has TRBV7-2 and TRBJ2-3, with a possible D match to TRBD2 (5 bases). The CDR3 covers 14 residues. Looked up from germline, CDR1 is SGHTA and CDR2 is FQGNSA. V shed 0 bases and J shed 1 base, with 5 bases lying between them. In nucleotides, the CDR3 is TGTGCCAGCAGCTTAGCGGGAGGCACAGATACGCAGTATTTT. It translates to CASSLAGGTDTQYF.

This clone has only one observation. The chain's CDR3 is CASSGTGTPQETQYF. CDR3 nucleotide sequence: TGTGCCAGCAGTGGCACCGGGACACCTCAAGAGACCCAGTACTTC. This chain connects TRBV6-2 or TRBV6-3 to TRBJ2-5; tentatively, D is TRBD1 (6 bases). CDR1 is MNHEY, CDR2 SVGEGT, per germline. This CDR3 comprises 15 residues. V was cut by 5 bases and J by 2 bases, with 15 bases left in between.

This clone was seen more than once but under ten times. The chain uses TRBV25-1 and TRBJ1-1; 10 positions match TRBD1. Trimming took 8 bases from V and 5 from J; bases not matched to a gene: 8. This CDR3 is built from 14 residues. Per the germline V gene, CDR1 is MGHDK and CDR2 is SYGVNS. The CDR3 region is CASVSGTGVTEAFF. The CDR3, as DNA: TGTGCCAGCGTATCCGGGACAGGGGTGACTGAAGCTTTCTTT.

This clone was detected once. The gene calls are TRBV18 and TRBJ1-5; 9 positions agree with TRBD1. Trimming at V came to 4 bases and at J to 7 bases, leaving 5 bases not matched to a gene. Per germline, CDR1 KGHSH and CDR2 LQKENI. The CDR3 contains 14 residues. This chain's CDR3 is CASSRRDRVQPQHF. The CDR3 coding sequence is TGTGCCAGCTCACGCCGGGACAGGGTCCAGCCCCAGCATTTT.

This chain uses TRBV4-3 with TRBJ1-1, with a possible D match to TRBD1 (5 bases). V was clipped by 4 bases and J by 0 bases, with 12 bases between them. This CDR3 contains 15 residues. CDR1 LGHNA and CDR2 YSLEER come from the germline V gene. CDR3 DNA sequence: TGCGCCAGCAGCCCTCAATGGGGGGTGAACACTGAAGCTTTCTTT. Amino acid sequence: CASSPQWGVNTEAFF.

The rearrangement links TRBV6-2 or TRBV6-3 to TRBJ2-6, with TRBD2 matching over 7 bases. Unmatched junction bases numbered 2, after V lost 4 bases and J lost 2 bases. This CDR3 has 15 amino acids. Germline-derived CDR1 and CDR2 are MNHEY and SVGEGT. DNA for the CDR3: TGTGCCAGCAGTTTTGGGGGGGCTGGGGCCAACGTCCTGACTTTC. Residues: CASSFGGAGANVLTF.